These T cell receptor beta chains were read from a single sample in a study of blood T cell repertoires in COVID-19. The repertoire was sequenced with immunoSEQ multiplex PCR; TCRdb's copy has only in-frame clones and lacks some. The sample shows around 170,000 clones, about 80% of them seen only once. Sequencing was carried out using peripheral blood. The receptors stem from a human donor in a cohort sampled during active COVID-19. CDR3s include the opening cysteine and the closing phenylalanine or tryptophan. A D gene is named only where the DNA matches it firmly. Clone size is shown for a subset of rows, as once, few, many or a class of expanded clone.

abundance: .
j_gene: TRBJ1-4
d_gene: TRBD1
v_gene: TRBV29-1
CDR3aa: CSGYRGEKLFF
CDR3nt: TGCAGCGGGTACAGGGGTGAAAAACTGTTTTTT

abundance: .
j_gene: TRBJ1-2
d_gene: .
v_gene: TRBV5-8
CDR3aa: CASSLAKWGGNYGYTF
CDR3nt: TGTGCCAGCAGCTTGGCCAAGTGGGGGGGCAACTATGGCTACACCTTC

abundance: .
j_gene: TRBJ1-5
d_gene: .
v_gene: TRBV28
CDR3aa: CASIRTGSIRNQPQHF
CDR3nt: TGTGCCAGCATCCGAACGGGAAGTATTCGCAATCAGCCCCAGCATTTT

abundance: .
j_gene: TRBJ2-1
d_gene: TRBD2
v_gene: TRBV30
CDR3aa: CAEGLAENEQFF
CDR3nt: TGTGCCGAGGGACTAGCCGAGAATGAGCAGTTCTTC

abundance: .
j_gene: TRBJ1-5
d_gene: TRBD1
v_gene: TRBV6-2/TRBV6-3
CDR3aa: CASSYSGQGGYNQPQHF
CDR3nt: TGTGCCAGCAGTTACTCAGGACAGGGCGGATACAATCAGCCCCAGCATTTT

abundance: .
j_gene: TRBJ2-7
d_gene: TRBD1
v_gene: TRBV5-6
CDR3aa: CASSLGDRGSPGGYF
CDR3nt: TGTGCCAGCAGCTTGGGGGACAGGGGCTCCCCCGGGGGGTACTTC

abundance: .
j_gene: TRBJ1-1
d_gene: .
v_gene: TRBV10-2
CDR3aa: CASSGQEDTEAFF
CDR3nt: TGCGCCAGCAGTGGTCAAGAGGACACTGAAGCTTTCTTT

abundance: .
j_gene: TRBJ2-1
d_gene: TRBD2
v_gene: TRBV9
CDR3aa: CASSVGLAGAYNEQFF
CDR3nt: TGTGCCAGCAGCGTAGGACTAGCGGGCGCCTACAATGAGCAGTTCTTC

abundance: .
j_gene: TRBJ2-1
d_gene: TRBD2
v_gene: TRBV3-1/TRBV3-2
CDR3aa: CASSQGYRTSGLNEQFF
CDR3nt: TGTGCCAGCAGCCAAGGATATAGGACTAGCGGCCTCAATGAGCAGTTCTTC

abundance: .
j_gene: TRBJ1-5
d_gene: .
v_gene: TRBV24-1
CDR3aa: CATSDSRNGGGQPQHF
CDR3nt: TGTGCCACCAGTGACTCCAGAAACGGGGGGGGTCAGCCCCAGCATTTT

abundance: .
j_gene: TRBJ2-7
d_gene: .
v_gene: TRBV27
CDR3aa: CASSLGGDSYEQYF
CDR3nt: TGTGCCAGCAGTTTAGGCGGAGACTCCTACGAGCAGTACTTC

abundance: .
j_gene: TRBJ2-1
d_gene: TRBD2
v_gene: TRBV9
CDR3aa: CASSSGTSVILGVDEQFF
CDR3nt: TGTGCCAGCAGCTCAGGGACTAGCGTTATCCTAGGGGTCGATGAGCAGTTCTTC

abundance: many
j_gene: TRBJ2-5
d_gene: .
v_gene: TRBV28
CDR3aa: CASSFPSSQETQYF
CDR3nt: TGTGCCAGCAGTTTCCCGAGCTCCCAAGAGACCCAGTACTTC

abundance: .
j_gene: TRBJ1-6
d_gene: TRBD1
v_gene: TRBV7-6
CDR3aa: CASSPTDRPGSPLHF
CDR3nt: TGTGCCAGCAGCCCTACGGACAGGCCCGGGTCACCCCTCCACTTT

abundance: few
j_gene: TRBJ2-7
d_gene: TRBD2
v_gene: TRBV7-7
CDR3aa: CASSPGTSALYEQYF
CDR3nt: TGTGCTAGCAGCCCCGGGACTAGCGCTTTATACGAGCAGTACTTC

abundance: .
j_gene: TRBJ1-5
d_gene: .
v_gene: TRBV19
CDR3aa: CASSPLDSLPVQPQHF
CDR3nt: TGTGCCAGTAGTCCTCTGGACAGCCTCCCGGTCCAGCCCCAGCATTTT

abundance: .
j_gene: TRBJ2-7
d_gene: TRBD1
v_gene: TRBV6-5
CDR3aa: CASSGQSIEQYF
CDR3nt: TGTGCCAGCTCGGGACAGTCGATCGAGCAGTACTTC

abundance: .
j_gene: TRBJ2-3
d_gene: .
v_gene: TRBV14
CDR3aa: CASSQRGTDTQYF
CDR3nt: TGTGCCAGCAGCCAAAGGGGAACAGATACGCAGTATTTT

abundance: .
j_gene: TRBJ2-7
d_gene: .
v_gene: TRBV13
CDR3aa: CASSPSSYEQYF
CDR3nt: TGTGCCAGCAGCCCTAGCTCCTACGAGCAGTACTTC

abundance: .
j_gene: TRBJ2-7
d_gene: TRBD1
v_gene: TRBV4-1
CDR3aa: CASSHTGGAGYEQYF
CDR3nt: TGCGCCAGCAGCCATACAGGGGGCGCCGGGTACGAGCAGTACTTC

abundance: .
j_gene: TRBJ2-6
d_gene: .
v_gene: TRBV9
CDR3aa: CASSVNPRGVFPGANVLTF
CDR3nt: TGTGCCAGCAGCGTCAACCCCAGGGGGGTTTTTCCTGGGGCCAACGTCCTGACTTTC

abundance: .
j_gene: TRBJ2-1
d_gene: TRBD1
v_gene: TRBV11-2
CDR3aa: CASSPTGPGDRSSYNEQFF
CDR3nt: TGTGCCAGCAGCCCCACAGGGCCCGGGGACAGGAGCTCCTACAATGAGCAGTTCTTC

abundance: .
j_gene: TRBJ1-2
d_gene: TRBD1
v_gene: TRBV29-1
CDR3aa: CSALTGGGYTF
CDR3nt: TGCAGCGCCCTAACAGGGGGCGGCTACACCTTC

abundance: .
j_gene: TRBJ2-4
d_gene: .
v_gene: TRBV27
CDR3aa: CASSSYGGAKNIQYF
CDR3nt: TGTGCCAGCAGTTCCTATGGGGGGGCCAAAAACATTCAGTACTTC

abundance: .
j_gene: TRBJ2-7
d_gene: .
v_gene: TRBV28
CDR3aa: CASSLGLAIEQYF
CDR3nt: TGTGCCAGCAGTTTAGGGCTAGCGATCGAGCAGTACTTC

abundance: many
j_gene: TRBJ1-1
d_gene: TRBD1
v_gene: TRBV6-1
CDR3aa: CASSETGVVEAFF
CDR3nt: TGTGCCAGCAGTGAGACAGGGGTGGTTGAAGCTTTCTTT

abundance: .
j_gene: TRBJ2-1
d_gene: .
v_gene: TRBV18
CDR3aa: CASSPPDRIEQFF
CDR3nt: TGTGCCAGCTCACCACCCGACAGGATTGAGCAGTTCTTC

abundance: .
j_gene: TRBJ1-6
d_gene: .
v_gene: TRBV18
CDR3aa: CASSPSRGGRGNSPLHF
CDR3nt: TGTGCCAGCTCACCCTCGAGGGGGGGCCGAGGAAATTCACCCCTCCACTTT

abundance: .
j_gene: TRBJ2-5
d_gene: .
v_gene: TRBV6-1
CDR3aa: CASSEGGLVETQYF
CDR3nt: TGTGCCAGCAGTGAGGGGGGGCTGGTGGAGACCCAGTACTTC

abundance: .
j_gene: TRBJ2-7
d_gene: .
v_gene: TRBV28
CDR3aa: CASSTLRGRGFSSYEQYF
CDR3nt: TGTGCCAGCAGTACCCTACGAGGGCGAGGTTTTAGCTCCTACGAGCAGTACTTC

abundance: .
j_gene: TRBJ1-1
d_gene: .
v_gene: TRBV10-2
CDR3aa: CASSSGQTNTEAFF
CDR3nt: TGCGCCAGCAGTTCAGGTCAAACGAACACTGAAGCTTTCTTT

abundance: .
j_gene: TRBJ1-5
d_gene: .
v_gene: TRBV27
CDR3aa: CASSFRGPNQPQHF
CDR3nt: TGTGCCAGCAGTTTCCGAGGGCCCAATCAGCCCCAGCATTTT

abundance: .
j_gene: TRBJ2-7
d_gene: .
v_gene: TRBV4-1
CDR3aa: CASSQVGQGPYEQYF
CDR3nt: TGCGCCAGCAGCCAAGTGGGGCAGGGGCCATACGAGCAGTACTTC

abundance: .
j_gene: TRBJ2-6
d_gene: TRBD1
v_gene: TRBV28
CDR3aa: CASSLGQGASGANVLTF
CDR3nt: TGTGCCAGCAGTCTGGGACAGGGGGCGTCCGGGGCCAACGTCCTGACTTTC

abundance: .
j_gene: TRBJ2-7
d_gene: TRBD1
v_gene: TRBV5-6
CDR3aa: CASSRQGNYEQYF
CDR3nt: TGTGCCAGCAGCCGACAGGGAAACTACGAGCAGTACTTC

abundance: .
j_gene: TRBJ1-1
d_gene: .
v_gene: TRBV6-2/TRBV6-3
CDR3aa: CASSYDLNTEAFF
CDR3nt: TGTGCCAGCAGTTACGATCTAAACACTGAAGCTTTCTTT

abundance: .
j_gene: TRBJ1-2
d_gene: TRBD1
v_gene: TRBV7-6
CDR3aa: CASSPGQGRAGYTF
CDR3nt: TGTGCCAGCAGTCCTGGACAGGGGCGGGCTGGCTACACCTTC

abundance: .
j_gene: TRBJ1-3
d_gene: .
v_gene: TRBV28
CDR3aa: CASSPIGSGNTIYF
CDR3nt: TGTGCCAGCAGTCCCATCGGCTCTGGAAACACCATATATTTT

abundance: .
j_gene: TRBJ2-1
d_gene: TRBD2
v_gene: TRBV20-1
CDR3aa: CSASLGLVDNEQFF
CDR3nt: TGCAGTGCTAGTTTGGGACTAGTAGACAATGAGCAGTTCTTC

abundance: .
j_gene: TRBJ2-7
d_gene: .
v_gene: TRBV7-8
CDR3aa: CASSFYSGGYEQYF
CDR3nt: TGTGCCAGCAGCTTTTATAGTGGGGGGTACGAGCAGTACTTC

abundance: once
j_gene: TRBJ1-5
d_gene: .
v_gene: TRBV9
CDR3aa: CASSVGRTGYSNQPQHF
CDR3nt: TGTGCCAGCAGCGTAGGCAGAACAGGCTATAGCAATCAGCCCCAGCATTTT

abundance: .
j_gene: TRBJ1-4
d_gene: .
v_gene: TRBV7-6
CDR3aa: CASSFVAGEDEKLFF
CDR3nt: TGTGCCAGCAGCTTTGTGGCAGGGGAAGATGAAAAACTGTTTTTT